This TCR beta chain was recovered during a study of blood T cell repertoires in COVID-19. Study overall: Specimens from acute and convalescent COVID-19 originated in the United States, Italy and Spain. PBMCs, B-cell-depleted T cells, or T cells were the source of the cDNA or gDNA that made up the material.

Germline CDR1 reads MGHRA; CDR2 reads YSYEKL. With V trimmed by 0 bases and J by 11 bases, 7 bases remained unmatched. The CDR3 is made up of 15 amino acids. In the authors' workflow: Reference gene primer amplification gave nucleated cell count estimates. TCRdb's copy holds only in-frame clones and misses some; the assay was immunoSEQ multiplex PCR. V and J calls plus clone size are reproduced from that table; the DNA served to infer D and trimming. The sample lists roughly 280,000 clones; 75% to 90% were seen once. The sequenced sample consisted of peripheral blood. The chain joins TRBV4-1 to TRBJ1-6; 7 bases are a match to TRBD1. The sequence was collected from a woman aged 70-85 years with acute or convalescent COVID-19. The CDR3 DNA follows: TGCGCCAGCAGCCAAGAGGCACAGGGGAATGCACCCCTCCACTTT. Translating gives CASSQEAQGNAPLHF.